The rows below give T cell receptor beta chains drawn from one sample of a study of shared clonotypes between healthy human individuals. Profiled with immunoSEQ multiplex PCR; TCRdb holds only in-frame clones, not every one. The sample holds 2.3 million or so clones, approximately 93% seen once. Material: naive CD4+ T cells from PBMCs. The source of these receptors is a man in his late teens or twenties in good health. Some clones in this sample may be carry-over from other donors' samples. Each CDR3 is given with its conserved first and last residue. Each record gives: J gene, D gene, V gene, clone size, CDR3 DNA, CDR3 protein. D genes are given only for firm matches. Size tells how often a clone was seen (once, few, many) or the class of an expanded clone, and some rows leave it out.

TRBJ2-7 | . | TRBV27 | once | TGTGCCAGCAGTTTTGTCGGGCCCGGCGAGCAGTACTTC | CASSFVGPGEQYF
TRBJ2-1 | . | TRBV29-1 | . | TGCAGCGTTGAGTGGGAGAAGTACAATGAGCAGTTCTTC | CSVEWEKYNEQFF
TRBJ2-7 | TRBD2 | TRBV29-1 | once | TGCAGCGTTGAAGGAGCGGGAGCGTCCTACGAGCAGTACTTC | CSVEGAGASYEQYF
TRBJ2-7 | . | TRBV21-1 | . | TGTGCCAGCAGCCGGGACAGGGAGATGGTAAGCTACGAGCAGTACTTC | CASSRDREMVSYEQYF
TRBJ1-3 | . | TRBV28 | . | TGTGCCAGCAGTTTCCCCCCCCGGGGAAACACCATATATTTT | CASSFPPRGNTIYF
TRBJ1-4 | TRBD1 | TRBV9 | . | TGTGCCAGCAGCTCTCGGACAGGGGGCAATGAAAAACTGTTTTTT | CASSSRTGGNEKLFF
TRBJ2-5 | . | TRBV4-2 | . | TGTGCCAGCAGCCGCGGACTTAAAGAGACCCAGTACTTC | CASSRGLKETQYF
TRBJ1-1 | . | TRBV6-1 | . | TGTGCCAGCAGTGCCCGTGTAGGTACTGAAGCTTTCTTT | CASSARVGTEAFF
TRBJ2-1 | TRBD2 | TRBV5-6 | once | TGTGCCAGCAGTCGAGGGACTAGCGGCTACAATGAGCAGTTCTTC | CASSRGTSGYNEQFF
TRBJ1-1 | TRBD1 | TRBV29-1 | . | TGCAGCGTTGAAACAGGGGGTGATACTGAAGCTTTCTTT | CSVETGGDTEAFF
TRBJ2-2 | . | TRBV4-1 | . | TGCGCCAGCAGCCAAGAATCCAACACCCCGAAGGGGGAGCTGTTTTTT | CASSQESNTPKGELFF
TRBJ2-3 | TRBD1 | TRBV4-3 | . | TGCGCCAGCAGCCCCCGGACAGGGGCAACAGATACGCAGTATTTT | CASSPRTGATDTQYF
TRBJ1-2 | . | TRBV2 | . | TGTGCCAGCAGTGATGGAGGATCTAACTATGGCTACACCTTC | CASSDGGSNYGYTF
TRBJ2-4 | . | TRBV27 | . | TGTGCCAGCTCAGTTTATGGGCCGGGGGCCAACATTCAGTACTTC | CASSVYGPGANIQYF
TRBJ1-1 | TRBD1 | TRBV11-2 | . | TGTGCCAGCAGCTTAATTCAGGGGGCTAGCGTTGACACTGAAGCTTTCTTT | CASSLIQGASVDTEAFF
TRBJ2-3 | . | TRBV30 | . | TGTGCCTGGAGATCTAGCAATTTAAAAGATACGCAGTATTTT | CAWRSSNLKDTQYF
TRBJ1-1 | . | TRBV15 | . | TGTGCCACCAGCAGGCCCCCGTGGAGCAACACTGAAGCTTTCTTT | CATSRPPWSNTEAFF
TRBJ1-1 | . | TRBV11-2 | . | TGTGCCAGCAGCTTTACATTGAACACTGAAGCTTTCTTT | CASSFTLNTEAFF
TRBJ1-1 | . | TRBV7-2 | . | TGTGCCAGCAGCTTAGTTAGGGGACTGAACACTGAAGCTTTCTTT | CASSLVRGLNTEAFF
TRBJ2-5 | TRBD1 | TRBV5-1 | . | TGCGCCAGCAGCCCGACGACAGGGCAGGAGACCCAGTACTTC | CASSPTTGQETQYF